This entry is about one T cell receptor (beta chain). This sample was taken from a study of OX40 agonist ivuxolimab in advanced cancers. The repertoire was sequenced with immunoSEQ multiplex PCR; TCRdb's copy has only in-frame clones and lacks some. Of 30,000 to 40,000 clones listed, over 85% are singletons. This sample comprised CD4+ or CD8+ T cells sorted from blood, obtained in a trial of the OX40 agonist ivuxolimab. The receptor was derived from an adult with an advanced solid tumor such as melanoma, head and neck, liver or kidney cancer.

Here the CDR3 DNA reads TGCAGCGTTGAATCTCCTAGCACAGATACGCAGTATTTT. This translates into CSVESPSTDTQYF. The chain couples TRBV29-1 to TRBJ2-3; D call uncertain. The CDR3 is made up of 13 amino acids. CDR1 is SQVTM and CDR2 is ANQGSEA in the germline V gene. Between the trimmed V and J ends, which lost 2 bases and 0 bases, there was a span of 6 bases.